This TCR beta chain was identified during a study of T cells in localized non-small cell lung cancer. Profiling relied on immunoSEQ multiplex PCR, and the TCRdb table lists in-frame clones only, not all of them. Here the sample spans tens of thousands of clones, around 81% being singletons. Whole-study findings and limits: Since sequencing was restricted to only one region of the tumor, intratumor heterogeneity remains a possibility.

A word on this clone: What it recognizes is unknown.

This sequence originates from a man aged 40 to 69 with stage II lung adenocarcinoma. The specimen was PBMCs, collected before any cancer treatment.

CDR3 amino acids: CASGLDRENSPLHF. The CDR3 nucleotides read TGTGCTAGTGGTTTGGACAGGGAGAATTCACCCCTCCACTTT. The chain employs TRBV12-5 and TRBJ1-6, with a weak D call TRBD1 (6 bases). Per germline, CDR1 LGHNT and CDR2 FRNRAP. The V and J ends lost 1 base and 7 bases respectively, with 8 bases between them. The CDR3 covers 14 residues.